This record covers a single T cell receptor (beta chain). Its cognate antigen is unknown. The CDR3 is 14 residues long. V dropped 1 base and J dropped 5 bases, with 9 bases sitting between them. Per the germline V gene, CDR1 is SGDLS and CDR2 is YYNGEE. This record belongs to a study of shared clonotypes between healthy human individuals. At the level of the study: Each donor had three CD4 naive, three CD4 memory, two CD8 naive and one CD8 memory plate. Study-wide results and caveats: Generally, naive subsets (rather than memory subsets) showed larger estimated richness. Depth was large, yet rarefaction showed that sorted-subset sequencing was incomplete.

In the source study's methods: Junction-only immunoSEQ data arrived without quality scores, meaning filtering differed. The protocol was immunoSEQ multiplex PCR, while the TCRdb copy is restricted to in-frame clones and leaves out a portion. D and trimming come from the DNA, and the V and J calls and clone size come from that table. The table has hundreds of thousands of clones, about 97% seen once. The V gene is TRBV9, the J gene TRBJ2-2; a possible D gene is TRBD2 (6 bases). The sequencing input was naive CD4+ T cells sorted from blood. Subset described: CD45RA+ positively selected. The clonotype comes from a woman in her thirties in good health. CDR3 region: CASSVSRDTGELFF. CDR3 DNA sequence: TGTGCCAGCAGCGTATCGCGGGATACCGGGGAGCTGTTTTTT.